These 21 T cell receptor beta chains originate from one sample sequenced in a study of T cells in Graves' hyperthyroidism and ophthalmopathy. Amplification of TCR beta CDR3 regions used RNA as the template. First-round RT-PCR with HTBI primers amplified the TCR CDR3 region. MiXCR, applied by TCRdb to the multiplex PCR reads, yields one record per CDR3 protein. The sample includes around 340,000 distinct CDR3 sequences, around a sixth of them seen just once. Sequencing input: blood. The receptors here all came from a woman between 45 and 65 years old with Graves' hyperthyroidism.

This clonotype has a handful of counts. The rearrangement uses TRBV27 and TRBJ1-1; D call uncertain. CDR3 size: 16 residues. The germline CDR1 and CDR2 sequences are MNHEY and SMNVEV (reference sequence). V was trimmed by 5 bases and J by 1 base, leaving 17 bases between them. The CDR3 bases are TGTGCCAGCAGTCCCTCCCTCGCGGGTGCGAACACTGAAGCTTTCTTT. Translated, it gives CASSPSLAGANTEAFF.

This clonotype has only a few counts. This chain links TRBV28 with TRBJ2-3; 12 nucleotides match TRBD2. From germline, CDR1 is MDHEN and CDR2 SYDVKM. V lost 6 bases and J lost 7; bases outside the gene matches: 5. The CDR3 extends over 14 amino acids. As DNA, the CDR3 is TGTGCCAGCAGGGCTAGCGGGAGGGTCTATACGCAGTATTTT. Residues: CASRASGRVYTQYF.

V gene TRBV6-1 combines with J gene TRBJ2-1; tentative D call: TRBD2 (5 bases). There are 15 residues in the CDR3. Trimming cost V 5 bases and J 4 bases, with 15 bases left between them. Germline CDR1 is MNHNS and CDR2 is SASEGT. CDR3 bases: TGTGCCAGCAGTAAGGAGCCGGGCGGGTACAATGAGCAGTTCTTC. The encoded protein is CASSKEPGGYNEQFF.

The sample holds many counts of this clonotype. The V gene is TRBV11-2, the J gene TRBJ2-7; D unresolved. The CDR3 is 14 residues long. Per germline, CDR1 SGHAT and CDR2 FQNNGV. V shed 3 bases and J shed 6 bases, with 15 bases lying between them. CDR3 coding DNA: TGTGCCAGCAGCTTTCGGAGCACCCCTATCGAGCAGTACTTC. The encoded protein is CASSFRSTPIEQYF.

About this clonotype: With a much larger clone just one base away, this may be a read error. This chain connects TRBV27 to TRBJ1-5; D uncertain. The CDR3 covers 15 residues. CDR1 and CDR2 from the germline V gene are MNHEY and SMNVEV (reference sequence). The CDR3 DNA sequence: TGTGTCAGCAGTCCAAGCGCCCAGAGCAATCAGCCCCAGCATTTT. Protein sequence: CVSSPSAQSNQPQHF.

This clonotype was seen a handful of times. This chain connects TRBV28 to TRBJ1-2; D not certain. Germline values: CDR1 MDHEN, CDR2 SYDVKM. Trimming removed 2 bases at V and 0 bases at J, with 10 bases between. This CDR3 spans 15 amino acids. This chain's CDR3 is CASSLIEAANYGYTF. The DNA of the CDR3 is TGTGCCAGCAGTTTAATCGAGGCGGCTAACTATGGCTACACCTTC.

This clonotype came up a few times. V usage is TRBV4-1 and J usage is TRBJ2-2; D is unclear. V was shortened by 6 bases and J by 6 bases, with 2 bases between the two germline ends. This CDR3 comprises 10 residues. Germline V lookup: CDR1 MGHRA, CDR2 YSYEKL. In DNA form, the CDR3 reads TGCGCCAGCAGAGCCGGGGAGCTGTTTTTT. Protein product: CASRAGELFF.

The chain joins TRBV5-1 to TRBJ2-2; 7 nucleotides match TRBD1. CDR1 and CDR2 (germline): SGHRS, YFSETQ. With V trimmed by 2 bases and J by 4 bases, 5 bases remained unmatched. The CDR3 spans 15 residues. The CDR3 protein is CASSLETGRTGELFF. The CDR3 DNA follows: TGCGCCAGCAGCTTAGAGACAGGGCGCACCGGGGAGCTGTTTTTT.

This clonotype was observed at least ten times. This CDR3 reads CASSPTSGRGEQFF. The DNA for the CDR3 is TGTGCCAGCAGTCCCACTAGCGGGAGAGGGGAGCAGTTCTTC. The chain recombines TRBV12-3 or TRBV12-4 with TRBJ2-1; 11 nucleotides align to TRBD2. The CDR3 is 14 residues long. The ends lost 5 bases at V and 10 bases at J; junction bases unmatched: 7.

This clonotype has at least ten counts. The chain combines TRBV3-1 with TRBJ1-2; 9 positions match TRBD1. V shed 4 bases and J 0 bases; nucleotides not matched to a gene: 9. This CDR3 has 17 amino acids. Germline V CDR1 and CDR2: LGHDT, YNNKEL (reference sequence). The CDR3 region is CASSLRTGAPANYGYTF. CDR3 DNA: TGTGCCAGCAGCCTACGGACAGGGGCCCCAGCTAACTATGGCTACACCTTC.

This clonotype has just a few counts. The chain employs TRBV20-1 and TRBJ1-1, with D unclear. Germline V CDR1 and CDR2: DFQATT, SNEGSKA (reference sequence). Trimming removed 6 bases from V and 2 bases from J, with 19 bases in between. The CDR3 consists of 15 residues. This CDR3 reads CSATPPGGGNTEAFF. CDR3 coding DNA: TGCAGTGCCACCCCCCCCGGAGGTGGTAACACTGAAGCTTTCTTT.

This clonotype was detected ten times or more. The V call is TRBV11-2, the J call TRBJ2-3, with D hard to call. This CDR3 spans 14 amino acids. The V gene lost 1 base and the J gene lost 2 bases, with 7 bases spanning the gap. Germline V lookup: CDR1 SGHAT, CDR2 FQNNGV. The DNA for the CDR3 is TGTGCCAGCAGCTTAGGCAGTACCACAGATACGCAGTATTTT. Translation gives CASSLGSTTDTQYF. Full variable domain (missing parts from reference TRBV11-2 and TRBJ2-3): EAGVAQSPRYKIIEKRQSVAFWCNPISGHATLYWYQQILGQGPKLLIQFQNNGVVDDSQLPKDRFSAERLKGVDSTLKIQPAKLEDSAVYLCASSLGSTTDTQYFGPGTRLTVL.

The rearrangement uses TRBV10-3 and TRBJ1-3; D is uncertain. The CDR3 consists of 15 residues. Between the trimmed V and J ends, which lost 0 bases and 0 bases, there was a span of 6 bases. Germline-derived CDR1 and CDR2 are ENHRY and SYGVKD. The CDR3 nucleotides are TGTGCCATCAGTGAGTCAGATTTCTCTGGAAACACCATATATTTT. This translates into CAISESDFSGNTIYF.

The sample holds a few counts of this clonotype. This chain uses TRBV29-1 with TRBJ1-1; the D gene is possibly TRBD1 (5 bases). The V end was cut by 7 bases, the J end by 6 bases, with 27 bases between. Germline V gene sequence: CDR1 SQVTM, CDR2 ANQGSEA. The CDR3 runs to 16 residues. The CDR3 sequence is CSGQGMGDYKGAEAFF. The CDR3 coding sequence is TGCAGCGGCCAGGGAATGGGGGACTACAAAGGGGCTGAAGCTTTCTTT.

This clonotype was seen many times. Germline and junction disagree at one end, which may indicate a read error. The CDR3 bases are TGTGCCAGCAGTCGCGGATCAGGGAACCCTGAAGCTTTCTTT. Residues: CASSRGSGNPEAFF. The chain employs TRBV11-2 and TRBJ1-1; D might be TRBD1 (5 bases). The CDR3 sequence is 14 residues long. Germline V gene data show CDR1 as SGHAT and CDR2 as FQNNGV.

The table lists this clonotype with a few counts. The V and J genes are TRBV12-5 and TRBJ2-2; the match to TRBD2 covers 7 bases. The CDR3 length is 14 residues. The trim removed 6 bases at V and 2 bases at J, leaving 3 bases unmatched. Germline lookup yields CDR1 LGHNT and CDR2 FRNRAP. CDR3 DNA sequence: TGTGCTAGTGGCCTAGCGGCCAACACCGGGGAGCTGTTTTTT. It specifies CASGLAANTGELFF.

This clonotype was counted at least ten times. The rearrangement joins TRBV30 to TRBJ1-2; TRBD1 might be the D (6 bases). V lost 5 bases, J lost 4 bases, and 20 bases lay in between. This CDR3 region has 15 residues. Germline lookup yields CDR1 GTSNPN and CDR2 SVGIG (reference sequence). DNA of the CDR3: TGTGCCTGGCGTTCCCCACAGGGTCGGGGCTATGGCTACACCTTC. Its protein is CAWRSPQGRGYGYTF.

This clonotype was seen only a few times. This chain joins TRBV6-1 and TRBJ1-5; 9 nucleotides agree with TRBD1. The CDR3 length is 14 residues. Trimming cost V 6 bases and J 4 bases; bases outside gene matches: 4. Germline loops: CDR1 MNHNS, CDR2 SASEGT. CDR3 sequence: CASSTGQGNQPQHF. In nucleotides, the CDR3 is TGTGCCAGCAGCACGGGACAGGGAAATCAGCCCCAGCATTTT.

J is TRBJ2-1 and V is TRBV30; a weak D match, TRBD2 (6 bases). The CDR3 has 14 amino acids. The V gene's germline CDR1 is GTSNPN and CDR2 SVGIG (reference sequence). Between the trimmed V and J ends, which lost 4 bases and 0 bases, there was a span of 10 bases. The CDR3 DNA reads as TGTGCCTGGATCGGGGGTGGCTCCTACAATGAGCAGTTCTTC. Protein: CAWIGGGSYNEQFF.

This clonotype was seen many times. The V call is TRBV3-1, the J call TRBJ1-1; D might be TRBD1 (5 bases). V gave up 4 bases and J gave up 4 bases, with 10 bases separating them. Germline V gene data show CDR1 as LGHDT and CDR2 as YNNKEL (reference sequence). The CDR3 runs to 13 residues. CDR3 DNA sequence: TGTGCCAGCAGCCCCCACAGGACCACTGAAGCTTTCTTT. Protein sequence: CASSPHRTTEAFF.

The chain combines TRBV7-6 with TRBJ1-5; 10 positions agree with TRBD1. Germline CDR1 reads SGHVS; CDR2 reads FNYEAQ. The V and J ends lost 5 bases and 6 bases, in that order; junction bases with no gene match: 13. This CDR3 spans 17 amino acids. CDR3 sequence: CASSLTTGTGVGQPQHF. The CDR3 region has the DNA TGTGCCAGCAGCCTGACGACCGGGACAGGGGTCGGTCAGCCCCAGCATTTT.